This entry lists 32 T cell receptor beta chains sequenced from one sample in a study of human T cells and chemical hapten exposure. Time point in this sample: pre-sensitization, week 0. Treatment denoted: therapeutic diphenylcyclopropenone sensitization with weekly scalp DPC. One entry per CDR3 protein results from TCRdb running MiXCR on the RACE reads. The sample has about 180,000 distinct CDR3 sequences; approximately 31% are singletons. The input for sequencing was whole blood, taken in connection with sensitization to the hapten diphenylcyclopropenone (DPC). These receptor sequences come from a woman aged 25 to 39 with alopecia areata. Some clones in this sample may be carry-over from other donors' samples.

This clonotype was picked up a small number of times. The J gene is TRBJ2-1, the V gene TRBV28; possibly TRBD2 for D (6 bases). Germline V CDR1 and CDR2: MDHEN, SYDVKM. The CDR3 runs 13 residues. Trimming removed 3 bases at V and 5 bases at J, with 8 bases between. The CDR3 is CASSLRGDNEQFF. CDR3 DNA sequence: TGTGCCAGCAGTTTGCGGGGCGACAATGAGCAGTTCTTC. Variable domain in full (rest from reference TRBV28 and TRBJ2-1): DVKVTQSSRYLVKRTGEKVFLECVQDMDHENMFWYRQDPGLGLRLIYFSYDVKMKEKGDIPEGYSVSREKKERFSLILESASTNQTSMYLCASSLRGDNEQFFGPGTRLTVL.

The genes are TRBV20-1 and TRBJ2-7; D is unclear. The CDR3 consists of 15 residues. The germline CDR1 and CDR2 sequences are DFQATT and SNEGSKA (reference sequence). Trimming took off 0 bases at V and 0 bases at J, with 12 bases between the two ends. CDR3 region: CSARDPAVTSYEQYF. The CDR3 DNA follows: TGCAGTGCTAGAGATCCGGCGGTTACCTCCTACGAGCAGTACTTC.

This clonotype was detected many times. CDR3 region: CASRKNTEAFF. CDR3 sequence (DNA): TGTGCCAGCAGGAAGAACACTGAAGCTTTCTTT. The V and J genes are TRBV27 and TRBJ1-1, with no clear D. CDR3 length: 11 amino acids. Looked up from germline, CDR1 is MNHEY and CDR2 is SMNVEV (reference sequence). Trimming shortened V by 6 bases and J by 1 base, and 3 bases separated the two germline ends.

This rearrangement joins TRBV6-5 to TRBJ1-6; TRBD1 agrees at 7 bases. This CDR3 comprises 15 residues. Germline loops: CDR1 MNHEY, CDR2 SVGAGI. Trimming cost V 5 bases and J 7 bases; bases outside gene matches: 8. CDR3 DNA sequence: TGTGCCAGCAGTCCTGACAGGGTCTGGAATTCACCCCTCCACTTT. The encoded protein is CASSPDRVWNSPLHF.

This clonotype was seen a handful of times. The genes are TRBV29-1 and TRBJ1-3; D call uncertain. The CDR3 runs 14 residues. CDR1 SQVTM and CDR2 ANQGSEA come from the germline V gene. V lost 4 bases to trimming and J lost 2 bases, with 12 bases between them. The CDR3 here is CSVGVTGPGNTIYF. CDR3 nucleotide sequence: TGCAGCGTTGGGGTGACGGGTCCTGGAAACACCATATATTTT.

This clonotype was recorded a few times. Here the CDR3 DNA reads TGTGCCAGCAGCCCAGGGGGGACCCCGGGAAACACCATATATTTT. It specifies CASSPGGTPGNTIYF. The V and J genes are TRBV3-1 and TRBJ1-3; 7 bases are shared with TRBD1. This CDR3 has 15 residues. The ends lost 4 bases at V and 4 bases at J; junction bases unmatched: 7. The germline CDR1 and CDR2 sequences are LGHDT and YNNKEL (reference sequence).

The V gene is TRBV18, the J gene TRBJ1-4; weak D call: TRBD1 (5 bases). Trimming pared 6 bases from V and 6 bases from J, leaving 17 bases between. Germline CDR1 is KGHSH and CDR2 is LQKENI. This CDR3 has 15 residues. CDR3 amino acids: CASSPNYGGDEKLFF. The CDR3, as DNA: TGTGCCAGCTCCCCCAATTACGGGGGTGATGAAAAACTGTTTTTT.

The V call is TRBV6-1, the J call TRBJ1-2; tentatively, D is TRBD1 (6 bases). V lost 4 bases and J 3 bases, leaving 15 bases between the germline ends. Germline values: CDR1 MNHNS, CDR2 SASEGT. The CDR3 is 15 amino acids. The CDR3 is CASSAGQGLHYGYTF. CDR3 nucleotide sequence: TGTGCCAGCAGTGCGGGACAAGGCCTCCACTATGGCTACACCTTC.

This clonotype was recorded once. This sequence joins TRBV4-2 and TRBJ2-7, with TRBD2 as a possible D gene (5 bases). This CDR3 is built from 15 residues. CDR1 is LGHNA, CDR2 YNFKEQ, per germline. The ends were cut back, 1 base at V and 6 bases at J, with 16 bases in the middle. CDR3 sequence reads: CASSQGVAGIFEQYF. The CDR3 DNA sequence: TGTGCCAGCAGCCAAGGAGTCGCGGGTATATTCGAGCAGTACTTC.

The genes are TRBV5-1 and TRBJ1-5; 7 positions match TRBD1. CDR1 is SGHRS and CDR2 is YFSETQ in the germline V gene. The CDR3 consists of 14 residues. V lost 4 bases to trimming and J lost 7 bases; unmatched junction nucleotides: 8. The CDR3 region is CASSAGQDGQPQHF. The CDR3 nucleotides are TGCGCCAGCAGCGCTGGACAGGATGGACAGCCCCAGCATTTT.

The rearrangement links TRBV10-3 to TRBJ1-1; 8 nucleotides align to TRBD1. Trimming took 8 bases from V and 3 from J; bases not matched to a gene: 5. CDR1 ENHRY and CDR2 SYGVKD come from the germline V gene. The CDR3 sequence is 13 residues long. This CDR3 reads CAIGRTGYTEAFF. The DNA of the CDR3 is TGTGCCATCGGCCGGACAGGGTACACTGAAGCTTTCTTT.

This clonotype was seen ten or more times. The rearrangement links TRBV20-1 to TRBJ1-2, with D possibly being TRBD1 (6 bases). Germline V gives CDR1 DFQATT, CDR2 SNEGSKA (reference sequence). With 1 base removed from V and 1 base from J, the gap between germline ends came to 13 bases. The CDR3 is made up of 15 amino acids. The CDR3 sequence is CSARGTELDNYGYTF. The CDR3 nucleotides are TGCAGTGCTAGAGGGACAGAGCTTGATAACTATGGCTACACCTTC.

V is TRBV4-2 and J is TRBJ1-5; TRBD1 aligns across 8 bases. Unmatched junction bases numbered 6, after V lost 5 bases and J lost 0 bases. The CDR3 is made up of 16 amino acids. The germline V gene encodes CDR1 LGHNA and CDR2 YNFKEQ. CDR3 region: CASSAQTGASNQPQHF. In nucleotides, the CDR3 is TGTGCCAGCAGCGCTCAGACAGGGGCTAGCAATCAGCCCCAGCATTTT.

The J gene is TRBJ2-1, the V gene TRBV6-2 or TRBV6-3; 8 nucleotides agree with TRBD2. J gave up 3 bases and V 6 bases, and 7 bases lay outside the gene matches. Germline-derived CDR1 and CDR2 are MNHEY and SVGEGT. CDR3 length equals 15 residues. The CDR3 nucleotides are TGTGCCAGCAGCCAAAGCGGGAGAAGCTACAATGAGCAGTTCTTC. Amino acids: CASSQSGRSYNEQFF.

This clonotype was counted a single time. The chain employs TRBV28 and TRBJ1-2, with no clear D. This CDR3 contains 15 residues. Germline assignment: CDR1 MDHEN and CDR2 SYDVKM. Trimming took off 7 bases at V and 3 bases at J, with 18 bases between the two ends. The CDR3 DNA reads as TGTGCCAGCACCCCCCCCGGGGTTCAGTACTATGGCTACACCTTC. Its translation: CASTPPGVQYYGYTF.

V and J are TRBV24-1 and TRBJ1-5; D remains ambiguous. The CDR3 length is 12 residues. The germline CDR1 and CDR2 sequences are KGHDR and SFDVKD. The V end lost 6 bases, the J end lost 6 bases, and 8 bases lay between the germline ends. The CDR3, as DNA: TGTGCCACCAGTCGTCTCGGTCAGCCCCAGCATTTT. As protein: CATSRLGQPQHF.

This chain connects TRBV5-6 to TRBJ2-1, with 10 bases fitting TRBD2. Germline CDR1 and CDR2: SGHDT and YYEEEE. With V trimmed by 5 bases and J by 5 bases, 4 bases remained unmatched. This CDR3 region has 14 residues. The CDR3 region has the DNA TGTGCCAGCAGGGGACTAGCGTTCAACAATGAGCAGTTCTTC. Its translation: CASRGLAFNNEQFF.

The chain links TRBV29-1 to TRBJ2-5, with D perhaps TRBD2 (6 bases). Germline assignment: CDR1 SQVTM and CDR2 ANQGSEA. V dropped 7 bases and J dropped 4 bases, with 16 bases sitting between them. The CDR3 extends over 13 amino acids. The chain's CDR3 is CSAPLRGGETQYF. Here the CDR3 DNA reads TGCAGCGCTCCGCTTCGGGGAGGAGAGACCCAGTACTTC.

The chain combines TRBV28 with TRBJ2-2; 11 bases align to TRBD2. The CDR3 is 16 amino acids. Germline CDR1 is MDHEN and CDR2 is SYDVKM. V shed 5 bases, J shed 4 bases, and the junction held 6 bases outside the gene matches. The CDR3 DNA reads TGTGCCAGCAGTACCATAGCGGGGGGGTTCACCGGGGAGCTGTTTTTT. It specifies CASSTIAGGFTGELFF.

Only a few counts were recorded for this clonotype. This rearrangement joins TRBV12-3 or TRBV12-4 to TRBJ1-4, with D possibly TRBD1 on 6 matching bases. This CDR3 has 14 amino acids. Trimming took off 5 bases at V and 2 bases at J, with 9 bases between the two ends. This CDR3 is CASSRGGTNEKLFF. CDR3 DNA sequence: TGTGCCAGCAGTAGGGGGGGCACTAATGAAAAACTGTTTTTT.

This clonotype was found a few times. The genes are TRBV4-3 and TRBJ1-5; 7 bases are shared with TRBD1. V lost 0 bases, J lost 7 bases, and 6 bases stayed unmatched. The V gene's germline CDR1 is LGHNA and CDR2 YSLEER. CDR3 length equals 15 residues. As DNA, the CDR3 is TGCGCCAGCAGCCAAGAAGTGACGACAGGGCAGCCCCAGCATTTT. Translating gives CASSQEVTTGQPQHF.

Points on this clonotype: The junction differs from germline at one of its ends, possibly a read error. The V gene is TRBV18, the J gene TRBJ2-7; 7 bases are a match to TRBD1. The germline V gene encodes CDR1 KGHSH and CDR2 LQKENI. The CDR3 length is 15 residues. In DNA, the CDR3 is TGTGTCAGCTCACCACCCGGACAGGCTGCCTACGAGCAGTACTTC. This gives the protein CVSSPPGQAAYEQYF.

The rearrangement links TRBV29-1 to TRBJ2-5, with a possible D match to TRBD1 (6 bases). Trimming removed 3 bases at V and 4 bases at J, with 12 bases between. The CDR3 runs to 13 residues. Germline V CDR1 and CDR2: SQVTM, ANQGSEA. Here the CDR3 DNA reads TGCAGCGTTGAGTGGGGGCGAGGAGAGACCCAGTACTTC. It encodes CSVEWGRGETQYF.

The V call is TRBV7-3, the J call TRBJ2-7; maybe TRBD2 (7 bases). This CDR3 is 16 amino acids long. The V gene's germline CDR1 is SGHTA and CDR2 FQGTGA. The V end was cut by 5 bases, the J end by 0 bases, with 17 bases between. CDR3 sequence reads: CASSPLGGPRSYEQYF. The CDR3 DNA reads as TGTGCCAGCAGCCCCCTCGGGGGGCCCCGCTCCTACGAGCAGTACTTC. The full variable domain, in which reference TRBV7-3 and TRBJ2-7 provide the parts outside the CDR3, is GAGVSQTPSNKVTEKGKYVELRCDPISGHTALYWYRQSLGQGPEFLIYFQGTGAADDSGLPNDRFFAVRPEGSVSTLKIQRTERGDSAVYLCASSPLGGPRSYEQYFGPGTRLTVT.

This clonotype was seen a handful of times. This chain links TRBV5-4 with TRBJ2-1, with 7 bases fitting TRBD2. Trimming cost V 3 bases and J 3 bases; bases outside gene matches: 9. The CDR3 totals 16 residues. Germline loops: CDR1 SGHNT, CDR2 YYREEE (reference sequence). This CDR3 reads CASSSPASGIYNEQFF. CDR3 DNA: TGTGCCAGCAGCTCTCCGGCTAGCGGTATCTACAATGAGCAGTTCTTC.

V is TRBV29-1 and J is TRBJ2-7, with TRBD1 matching 9 bases. The CDR3 is made up of 13 amino acids. Germline V CDR1 and CDR2: SQVTM, ANQGSEA. The J segment lost 3 bases and the V segment lost 6 bases, leaving 6 bases of the junction unmatched. This chain's CDR3 is CSVPGQGYYEQYF. The CDR3 bases are TGCAGCGTGCCGGGACAGGGATACTACGAGCAGTACTTC.

In this sample, this clonotype turned up a few times. J is TRBJ1-1 and V is TRBV7-9; D not resolved. The germline gives CDR1 SEHNR, CDR2 FQNEAQ (reference sequence). The CDR3 totals 14 residues. V gave up 0 bases and J gave up 3 bases, with 8 bases separating them. The DNA for the CDR3 is TGTGCCAGCAGCTTAGCGGGCAGATACACTGAAGCTTTCTTT. Protein product: CASSLAGRYTEAFF.

This clonotype was seen more than once but under ten times. J is TRBJ1-1 and V is TRBV7-9, with D hard to call. Trimming pared 4 bases from V and 0 bases from J, leaving 12 bases between. The CDR3 loop spans 15 amino acids. The germline V gene has CDR1 SEHNR and CDR2 FQNEAQ (reference sequence). The CDR3 DNA reads as TGTGCCAGCAGCTCGTACTCCGGGATGAACACTGAAGCTTTCTTT. Translation: CASSSYSGMNTEAFF.

This clonotype turned up a few times. CDR3 amino acids: CASSVAVLGNEQFF. CDR3 DNA: TGTGCCAGCAGCGTAGCAGTCTTGGGCAATGAGCAGTTCTTC. The chain employs TRBV9 and TRBJ2-1, with no clear D. The germline V gene encodes CDR1 SGDLS and CDR2 YYNGEE. V was trimmed by 0 bases and J by 6 bases, leaving 10 bases between them. This CDR3 spans 14 amino acids.

The chain links TRBV25-1 to TRBJ2-2; D not resolved. Trimming cost V 3 bases and J 4 bases, with 6 bases left between them. Germline CDR1 reads MGHDK; CDR2 reads SYGVNS. The CDR3 consists of 13 residues. The CDR3: CASSDYFTGELFF. The CDR3 DNA reads as TGTGCCAGCAGTGATTATTTCACCGGGGAGCTGTTTTTT. Full variable domain (remainder filled in from reference TRBV25-1 and TRBJ2-2): EADIYQTPRYLVIGTGKKITLECSQTMGHDKMYWYQQDPGMELHLIHYSYGVNSTEKGDLSSESTVSRIRTEHFPLTLESARPSHTSQYLCASSDYFTGELFFGEGSRLTVL.

The genes are TRBV12-3 or TRBV12-4 and TRBJ1-2, with D possibly TRBD1 on 6 matching bases. The CDR3 is 14 amino acids. V lost 1 base and J lost 3, with 9 bases in between. CDR3 in amino acids: CASSLGTAHYGYTF. The CDR3 DNA is TGTGCCAGCAGTTTAGGGACAGCACACTATGGCTACACCTTC.

The CDR3 nucleotides are TGCAGCGTTGACAGGGAGTCAGGGTCCAACTATGGCTACACCTTC. This codes for CSVDRESGSNYGYTF. J is TRBJ1-2 and V is TRBV29-1; a weak D match, TRBD1 (5 bases). There are 15 residues in the CDR3. V lost 3 bases to trimming and J lost 2 bases, with 16 bases between them. Germline lookup yields CDR1 SQVTM and CDR2 ANQGSEA. Supplemented by reference TRBV29-1 and TRBJ1-2, the full variable domain reads SAVISQKPSRDICQRGTSLTIQCQVDSQVTMMFWYRQQPGQSLTLIATANQGSEATYESGFVIDKFPISRPNLTFSTLTVSNMSPEDSSIYLCSVDRESGSNYGYTFGSGTRLTVV.